This passage covers 5 T cell receptor beta chains from one sample sequenced in a study of blood T cell repertoires in COVID-19. The data were produced by immunoSEQ multiplex PCR, yet TCRdb's version contains in-frame clones alone and is incomplete. The sample has a few hundred thousand clones, 86% seen once; the top ten hold about 10%. Material: peripheral blood. The receptors shown here come from a woman aged 45 to 65 with COVID-19, enrolled during active disease.

This clone was seen more than once but under ten times. This chain connects TRBV30 to TRBJ2-7; D is perhaps TRBD2 (5 bases). V lost 7 bases to trimming and J lost 0 bases, with 19 bases between them. Germline CDR1 and CDR2: GTSNPN and SVGIG (reference sequence). The CDR3 sequence is 15 residues long. CDR3 DNA: TGTGCCTTCGGACTCCGCGGCAGAAACTCCTACGAGCAGTACTTC. Amino acid sequence: CAFGLRGRNSYEQYF.

V gene TRBV19 combines with J gene TRBJ1-6, with D possibly matching TRBD1 (5 bases). The CDR3 consists of 15 residues. V was pared by 2 bases and J by 7 bases, with 12 bases between. CDR1 and CDR2 (germline): LNHDA, SQIVND (reference sequence). DNA of the CDR3: TGTGCCAGTAGTATACGGCAGGGTGACAATTCACCCCTCCACTTT. Amino acids: CASSIRQGDNSPLHF.

The J gene is TRBJ2-1, the V gene TRBV7-2, with D maybe TRBD2 (5 bases). CDR3 length: 17 residues. CDR1 and CDR2 from the germline V gene are SGHTA and FQGNSA. V lost 1 base to trimming and J lost 2 bases, with 15 bases between them. The CDR3 reads CASSLGGVKRTYNEQFF. DNA for the CDR3: TGTGCCAGCAGCTTAGGGGGAGTTAAGCGTACCTACAATGAGCAGTTCTTC.

The chain is built from TRBV7-9 and TRBJ1-2; D uncertain. The CDR3 is 14 residues long. From germline, CDR1 is SEHNR and CDR2 FQNEAQ (reference sequence). Deletions cut 6 bases from V and 5 bases from J, with 16 bases between. The CDR3 nucleotides are TGTGCCAGCAGATCCGTCCAGGATACTTATGGCTACACCTTC. Encoded protein: CASRSVQDTYGYTF.

The chain combines TRBV4-3 with TRBJ1-2, with 8 bases lining up with TRBD1. The germline CDR1 and CDR2 sequences are LGHNA and YSLEER. The CDR3 loop spans 16 amino acids. V gave up 5 bases and J gave up 6 bases; unmatched junction bases: 14. The chain's CDR3 is CASSRDPGGSRDGYTF. For the CDR3, the DNA is TGCGCCAGCAGCAGGGACCCAGGGGGCTCTCGAGATGGCTACACCTTC.